The 15 T cell receptor beta chains given below trace back to one sample, sequenced in a study of blood T cell repertoires in COVID-19. The assay was immunoSEQ multiplex PCR, and TCRdb's table has in-frame clones only and misses some. The sample yields 350,000 or so clones, 88% seen once. The sequenced sample consisted of PBMCs or T cells enriched from blood (not recorded which). The source of these receptors is a woman aged 25 to 39 who had been exposed to COVID-19.

This clone showed up just once. The J gene is TRBJ2-1, the V gene TRBV4-2; D is possibly TRBD2 (6 bases). Germline V gene lookup returns CDR1 LGHNA and CDR2 YNFKEQ. Trimming shortened V by 2 bases and J by 0 bases, and 8 bases separated the two germline ends. The CDR3 is 15 residues long. CDR3 bases: TGTGCCAGCAGCCAAATCGGGAGCTCCTACAATGAGCAGTTCTTC. It translates to CASSQIGSSYNEQFF.

This chain uses TRBV27 with TRBJ1-6, with D perhaps matching TRBD1 (6 bases). The CDR3 sequence is 14 residues long. Germline CDR1 is MNHEY and CDR2 is SMNVEV (reference sequence). Trimming took 5 bases from V and 5 from J, leaving 10 bases between them. CDR3 sequence: CASSTAGDNSPLHF. CDR3 nucleotides: TGTGCCAGCAGTACGGCAGGGGATAATTCACCCCTCCACTTT.

The CDR3 reads CASSPDRDLNQPQHF. The CDR3 region has the DNA TGTGCCAGCAGCCCGGACAGGGACCTCAATCAGCCCCAGCATTTT. The chain joins TRBV11-2 to TRBJ1-5; 8 bases agree with TRBD1. This CDR3 region has 15 residues. Trimming removed 5 bases from V and 3 bases from J; junction bases left unmatched: 6. Germline assignment: CDR1 SGHAT and CDR2 FQNNGV.

The chain is built from TRBV5-1 and TRBJ2-1; D is perhaps TRBD1 (5 bases). This CDR3 comprises 15 residues. Between the trimmed V and J ends, which lost 4 bases and 6 bases, there was a span of 17 bases. CDR1 and CDR2 from the germline V gene are SGHRS and YFSETQ. In DNA form, the CDR3 reads TGCGCCAGCAGCCAGAGAGGAGACAGAAGCAATGAGCAGTTCTTC. Protein: CASSQRGDRSNEQFF.

The DNA of the CDR3 is TGTGCCAGCACCTCAGCGGGAGGGTTCACAGATACGCAGTATTTT. Residues: CASTSAGGFTDTQYF. The chain has TRBV11-2 and TRBJ2-3; 10 bases map to TRBD2. Germline V gene data show CDR1 as SGHAT and CDR2 as FQNNGV. The CDR3 has 15 residues. V trimming: 7 bases; J trimming: 2 bases; junction bases outside the gene matches: 6.

CDR3 bases: TGTGCCAGCAGCTTAGTGGGACAGGGGCTGGGTCAGCCCCAGCATTTT. This translates into CASSLVGQGLGQPQHF. This sequence joins TRBV7-8 and TRBJ1-5; 10 nucleotides align to TRBD1. The J segment lost 6 bases and the V segment lost 1 base, leaving 6 bases of the junction unmatched. The germline gives CDR1 SGHVS, CDR2 FQNEAQ. The CDR3 has 16 amino acids.

J is TRBJ2-7 and V is TRBV11-2; 9 positions agree with TRBD2. Unmatched junction bases numbered 4, after V lost 0 bases and J lost 1 base. CDR3 size: 16 residues. The germline gives CDR1 SGHAT, CDR2 FQNNGV. DNA of the CDR3: TGTGCCAGCAGCTTAGAGCCAGCGGGAGGTTCCTACGAGCAGTACTTC. Protein: CASSLEPAGGSYEQYF.

Of note for this clone: The same CDR3 arises from other DNA sequences in this sample as well. The V call is TRBV19, the J call TRBJ1-1, with D uncertain. Germline values: CDR1 LNHDA, CDR2 SQIVND (reference sequence). This CDR3 comprises 13 residues. With 2 bases removed from V and 1 base from J, the gap between germline ends came to 5 bases. CDR3 nucleotides: TGTGCCAGTAGTATAAACAGGAACACTGAAGCTTTCTTT. Protein product: CASSINRNTEAFF.

The V gene is TRBV10-3, the J gene TRBJ1-1; 7 bases match TRBD1. This CDR3 comprises 13 residues. Germline V CDR1 and CDR2: ENHRY, SYGVKD. V trimming: 6 bases; J trimming: 6 bases; junction bases outside the gene matches: 7. The chain's CDR3 is CAIRGTVRPEAFF. CDR3 bases: TGTGCCATCAGAGGGACAGTACGGCCTGAAGCTTTCTTT.

This clone has just a few counts. This rearrangement joins TRBV3-1 (or the pseudogene TRBV3-2) to TRBJ2-7; D is perhaps TRBD2 (6 bases). V gave up 4 bases and J gave up 0 bases, with 22 bases separating them. Germline CDR1 and CDR2: LGHDT and YNNKEL (reference sequence). This CDR3 region has 18 residues. CDR3 sequence reads: CASSRTTVGGPSSYEQYF. For the CDR3, the DNA is TGTGCCAGCAGCCGAACAACAGTCGGGGGACCGAGCTCCTACGAGCAGTACTTC.

This sequence joins TRBV9 and TRBJ2-1; D uncertain. CDR3 length equals 13 residues. V was clipped by 0 bases and J by 3 bases, with 4 bases between them. Germline V lookup: CDR1 SGDLS, CDR2 YYNGEE. The CDR3: CASSVAYYNEQFF. Here the CDR3 DNA reads TGTGCCAGCAGCGTAGCCTACTACAATGAGCAGTTCTTC.

The genes are TRBV9 and TRBJ2-7; 8 bases agree with TRBD2. Germline CDR1 is SGDLS and CDR2 is YYNGEE. V lost 4 bases, J lost 7 bases, and 16 bases stayed unmatched. The CDR3 contains 16 residues. CDR3 sequence reads: CASSLWGAGVFEEQYF. CDR3 sequence (DNA): TGTGCCAGCAGCCTATGGGGAGCGGGAGTTTTTGAGGAGCAGTACTTC.

DNA of the CDR3: TGTGCCAGCAGTTTAAATCTTTTGACTGGCGGCTACACCTTC. Its protein is CASSLNLLTGGYTF. The chain couples TRBV28 to TRBJ1-2; D is ambiguous. CDR1 is MDHEN and CDR2 is SYDVKM in the germline V gene. This CDR3 is built from 14 residues. V lost 2 bases and J lost 8, with 15 bases in between.

CDR3 loop: CASSGNQGLEYGYTF. The CDR3 DNA reads as TGTGCCAGCAGTGGCAATCAGGGGTTGGAGTATGGCTACACCTTC. The chain recombines TRBV2 with TRBJ1-2, with TRBD1 as a possible D gene (6 bases). Germline CDR1 is SNHLY and CDR2 is FYNNEI. The CDR3 covers 15 residues. V lost 4 bases, J lost 5 bases, and 17 bases lay in between.

The chain has TRBV10-3 and TRBJ2-1, with TRBD1 identical over 11 bases. The CDR3 has 15 residues. V was pared by 7 bases and J by 5 bases, with 7 bases of the junction left unmatched. Germline V gene data show CDR1 as ENHRY and CDR2 as SYGVKD. CDR3: CAITRTGGEHNEQFF. In DNA, the CDR3 is TGTGCCATCACCAGGACAGGGGGCGAACACAATGAGCAGTTCTTC.